There are many counts of the clone carrying this TCR beta chain. Unique molecular identifiers featured in how the TCRbeta library was prepared. One entry per CDR3 protein results from TCRdb running MiXCR on the PCR reads. The sample holds some 340,000 distinct CDR3 sequences, under 13% seen once. Trimming removed 5 bases from V and 3 bases from J; junction bases left unmatched: 15. The germline CDR1 and CDR2 sequences are SQVTM and ANQGSEA. The CDR3 is 17 residues long. These data are taken from a study of T-cell reconstitution after alpha-beta-depleted transplantation in children. This clonotype was sampled from a human donor who donated a stem cell graft to a child with acute lymphoblastic leukemia. Sequencing used PBMCs from the stem cell graft donor, obtained from the stem cell graft. V usage is TRBV29-1 and J usage is TRBJ2-3; TRBD1 aligns across 9 bases. The CDR3 DNA reads as TGCAGCGTTCACGGGACAGGGCCGAATGGGAAAACAGATACGCAGTATTTT. Translating it yields CSVHGTGPNGKTDTQYF.